The clone carrying this T cell receptor beta chain was detected a few times. The record originates from a study of molecular identifiers for immune sequencing clone quantification. MiXCR was run by TCRdb on the PCR reads, yielding one entry per CDR3 protein. The sample shows about 500,000 distinct CDR3 sequences, around 25% of them seen only once. The V gene end was trimmed by 1 base and the J gene end by 2 bases; junction bases not matched to a gene: 5. The germline V gene encodes CDR1 SEHNR and CDR2 FQNEAQ (reference sequence). This CDR3 is built from 17 residues. This receptor was identified in a human donor in good health. Some libraries in this study had Jurkat cell RNA spiked in. Sample: naive CD8+ T cells from blood, with Jurkat cell RNA spiked in. Described subset: FACS-sorted CD8+CD4-CCR7+CD45RA+ naive T cells. The chain carries TRBV7-9 and TRBJ2-3; 11 bases map to TRBD2. The CDR3 here is CASSLELAGAHTDTQYF. The CDR3 nucleotides are TGTGCCAGCAGCTTAGAACTAGCGGGGGCCCACACAGATACGCAGTATTTT.